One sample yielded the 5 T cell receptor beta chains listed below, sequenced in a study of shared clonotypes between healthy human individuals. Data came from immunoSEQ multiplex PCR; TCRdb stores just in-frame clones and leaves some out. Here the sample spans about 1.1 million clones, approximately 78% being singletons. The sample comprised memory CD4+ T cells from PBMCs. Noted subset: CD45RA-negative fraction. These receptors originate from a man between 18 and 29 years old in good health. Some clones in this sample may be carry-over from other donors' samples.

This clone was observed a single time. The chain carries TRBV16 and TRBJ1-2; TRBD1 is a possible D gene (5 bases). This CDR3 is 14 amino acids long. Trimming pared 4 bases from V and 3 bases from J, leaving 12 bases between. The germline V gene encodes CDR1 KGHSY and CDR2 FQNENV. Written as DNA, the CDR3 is TGTGCCAGCAGCCCCGCGTCGGGGGACTATGGCTACACCTTC. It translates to CASSPASGDYGYTF.

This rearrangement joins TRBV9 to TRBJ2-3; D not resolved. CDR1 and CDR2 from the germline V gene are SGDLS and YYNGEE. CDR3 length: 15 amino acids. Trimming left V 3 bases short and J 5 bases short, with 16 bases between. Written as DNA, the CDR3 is TGTGCCAGCAGCGGAGACCCCACCCCAAGAGATACGCAGTATTTT. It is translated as CASSGDPTPRDTQYF.

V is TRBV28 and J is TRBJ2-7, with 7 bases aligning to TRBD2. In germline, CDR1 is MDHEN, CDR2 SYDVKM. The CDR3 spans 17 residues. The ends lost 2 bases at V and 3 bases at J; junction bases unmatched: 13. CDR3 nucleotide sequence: TGTGCCAGCAGTTTACGGTCGGGAGGACCCGCCCTCTACGAGCAGTACTTC. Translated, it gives CASSLRSGGPALYEQYF. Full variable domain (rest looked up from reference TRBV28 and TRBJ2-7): DVKVTQSSRYLVKRTGEKVFLECVQDMDHENMFWYRQDPGLGLRLIYFSYDVKMKEKGDIPEGYSVSREKKERFSLILESASTNQTSMYLCASSLRSGGPALYEQYFGPGTRLTVT.

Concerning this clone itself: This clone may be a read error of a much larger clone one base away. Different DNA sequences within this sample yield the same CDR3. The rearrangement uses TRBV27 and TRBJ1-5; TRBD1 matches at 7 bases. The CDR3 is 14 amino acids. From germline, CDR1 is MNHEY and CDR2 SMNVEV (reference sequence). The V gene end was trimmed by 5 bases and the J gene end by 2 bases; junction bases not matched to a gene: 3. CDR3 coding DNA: TGTGCCAGCAGTCCCGGGACAGGCAATCAGCCCCAGCATTTT. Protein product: CASSPGTGNQPQHF.

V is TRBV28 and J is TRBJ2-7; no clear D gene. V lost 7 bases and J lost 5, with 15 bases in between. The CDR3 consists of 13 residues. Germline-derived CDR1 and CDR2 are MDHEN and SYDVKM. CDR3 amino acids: CASTTDLPHEQYF. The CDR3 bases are TGTGCCAGCACCACGGATCTTCCCCACGAGCAGTACTTC.